The clone carrying this T cell receptor (beta chain) was observed a few times. V dropped 3 bases and J dropped 6; count of bases not matched to a gene: 5. The CDR3 length is 14 residues. Germline CDR1 reads MDHEN; CDR2 reads SYDVKM. Assignments of participants to cohorts depended upon their own reported clinical history. Recovery meant two consecutive negative NP/OP PCR tests, professional clearance, or resolved symptoms. These data originate in a study of blood T cell repertoires in COVID-19. TCRdb keeps only in-frame clones here, not all; method: immunoSEQ multiplex PCR. The profile covers about 130,000 clones, with around 83% appearing a single time and more than 8.5% taken by the ten largest.

Sequenced material: PBMCs or T cells enriched from blood (not recorded which). The chain uses TRBV28 and TRBJ1-5; TRBD1 agrees at 7 bases. The sequence derives from a man aged 45-60 years who had recovered from COVID-19. The CDR3: CASSFRGGGQPQHF. As DNA, the CDR3 is TGTGCCAGCAGTTTTCGAGGGGGCGGTCAGCCCCAGCATTTT.